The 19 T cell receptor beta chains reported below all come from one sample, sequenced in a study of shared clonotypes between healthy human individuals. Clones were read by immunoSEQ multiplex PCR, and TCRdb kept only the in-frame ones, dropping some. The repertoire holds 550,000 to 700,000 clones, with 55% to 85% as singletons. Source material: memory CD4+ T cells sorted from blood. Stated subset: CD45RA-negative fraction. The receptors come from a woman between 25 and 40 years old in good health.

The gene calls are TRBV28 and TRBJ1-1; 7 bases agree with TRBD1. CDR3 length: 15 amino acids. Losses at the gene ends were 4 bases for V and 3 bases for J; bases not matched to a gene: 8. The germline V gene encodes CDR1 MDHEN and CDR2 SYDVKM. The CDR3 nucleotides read TGTGCCAGCAGTTCAGGACAGGCGTATGACACTGAAGCTTTCTTT. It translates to CASSSGQAYDTEAFF.

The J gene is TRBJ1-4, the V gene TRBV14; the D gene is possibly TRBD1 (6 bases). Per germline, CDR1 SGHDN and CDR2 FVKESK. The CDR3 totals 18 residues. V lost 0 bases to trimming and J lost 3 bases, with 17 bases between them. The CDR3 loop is CASSQEGVRGSPNEKLFF. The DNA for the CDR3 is TGTGCCAGCAGCCAAGAAGGTGTCAGGGGATCGCCTAATGAAAAACTGTTTTTT. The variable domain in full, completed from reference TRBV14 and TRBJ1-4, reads EAGVTQFPSHSVIEKGQTVTLRCDPISGHDNLYWYRRVMGKEIKFLLHFVKESKQDESGMPNNRFLAERTGGTYSTLKVQPAELEDSGVYFCASSQEGVRGSPNEKLFFGSGTQLSVL.

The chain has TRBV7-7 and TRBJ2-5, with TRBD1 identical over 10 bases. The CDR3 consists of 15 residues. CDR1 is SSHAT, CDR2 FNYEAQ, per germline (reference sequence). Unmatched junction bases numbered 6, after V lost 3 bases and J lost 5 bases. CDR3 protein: CASSLATGGVETQYF. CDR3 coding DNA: TGTGCCAGCAGCTTGGCGACAGGGGGCGTTGAGACCCAGTACTTC.

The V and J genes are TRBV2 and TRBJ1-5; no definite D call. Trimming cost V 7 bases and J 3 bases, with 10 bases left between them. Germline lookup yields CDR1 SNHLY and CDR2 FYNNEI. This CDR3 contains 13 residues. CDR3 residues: CASNWRNNQPQHF. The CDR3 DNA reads TGTGCCAGCAATTGGCGGAACAATCAGCCCCAGCATTTT.

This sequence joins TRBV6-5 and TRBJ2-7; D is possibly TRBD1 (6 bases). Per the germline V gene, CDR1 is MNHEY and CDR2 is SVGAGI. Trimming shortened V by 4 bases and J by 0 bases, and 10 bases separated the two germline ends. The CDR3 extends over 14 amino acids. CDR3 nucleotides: TGTGCCAGCAGTTTTGGGGACATCTCCTACGAGCAGTACTTC. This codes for CASSFGDISYEQYF.

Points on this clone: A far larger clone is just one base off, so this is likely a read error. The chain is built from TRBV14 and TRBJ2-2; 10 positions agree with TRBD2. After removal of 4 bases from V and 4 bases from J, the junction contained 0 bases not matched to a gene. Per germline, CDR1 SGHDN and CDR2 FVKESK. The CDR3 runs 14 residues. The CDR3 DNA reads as TGTGCCAGCAGCCTAGCGGGGGGCACCGGGGAGCTGTTTTTT. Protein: CASSLAGGTGELFF.

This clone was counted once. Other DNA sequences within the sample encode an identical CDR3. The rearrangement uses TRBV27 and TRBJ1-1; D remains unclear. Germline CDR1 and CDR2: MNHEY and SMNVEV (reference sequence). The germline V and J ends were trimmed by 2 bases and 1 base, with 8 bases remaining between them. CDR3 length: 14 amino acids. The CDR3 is CASSLRPGNTEAFF. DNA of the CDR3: TGTGCCAGCAGTTTAAGGCCGGGGAACACTGAAGCTTTCTTT.

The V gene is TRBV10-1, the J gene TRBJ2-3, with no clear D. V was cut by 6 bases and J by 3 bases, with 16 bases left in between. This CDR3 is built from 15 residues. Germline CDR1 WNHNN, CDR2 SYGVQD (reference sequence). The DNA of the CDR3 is TGCGCCAGCAGCCCCGACCTTAAGGAGACAGATACGCAGTATTTT. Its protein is CASSPDLKETDTQYF.

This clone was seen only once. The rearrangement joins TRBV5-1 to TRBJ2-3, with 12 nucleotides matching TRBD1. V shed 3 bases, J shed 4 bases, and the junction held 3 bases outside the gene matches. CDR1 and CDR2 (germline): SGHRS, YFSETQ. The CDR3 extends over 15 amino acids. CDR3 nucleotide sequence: TGCGCCAGCAGCTGGGGACAGGGGGCGCCAGATACGCAGTATTTT. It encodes CASSWGQGAPDTQYF. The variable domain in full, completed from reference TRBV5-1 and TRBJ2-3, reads KAGVTQTPRYLIKTRGQQVTLSCSPISGHRSVSWYQQTPGQGLQFLFEYFSETQRNKGNFPGRFSGRQFSNSRSEMNVSTLELGDSALYLCASSWGQGAPDTQYFGPGTRLTVL.

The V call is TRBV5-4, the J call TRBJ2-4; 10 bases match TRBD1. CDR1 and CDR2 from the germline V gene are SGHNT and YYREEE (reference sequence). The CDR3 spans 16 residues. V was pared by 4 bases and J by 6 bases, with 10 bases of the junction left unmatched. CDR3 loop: CASSARDRGSGNIQYF. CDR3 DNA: TGTGCCAGCAGCGCCCGGGACAGGGGATCGGGAAACATTCAGTACTTC.

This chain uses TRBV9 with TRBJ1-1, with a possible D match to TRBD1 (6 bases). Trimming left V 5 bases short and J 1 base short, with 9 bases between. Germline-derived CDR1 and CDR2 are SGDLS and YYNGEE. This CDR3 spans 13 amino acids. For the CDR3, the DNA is TGTGCCAGCAGTGGACAGAGGAACACTGAAGCTTTCTTT. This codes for CASSGQRNTEAFF.

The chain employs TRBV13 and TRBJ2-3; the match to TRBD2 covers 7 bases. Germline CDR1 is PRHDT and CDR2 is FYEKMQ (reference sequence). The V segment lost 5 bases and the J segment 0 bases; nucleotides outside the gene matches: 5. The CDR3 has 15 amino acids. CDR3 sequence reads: CASSPLAASTDTQYF. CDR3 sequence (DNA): TGTGCCAGCAGCCCTCTAGCGGCTAGCACAGATACGCAGTATTTT.

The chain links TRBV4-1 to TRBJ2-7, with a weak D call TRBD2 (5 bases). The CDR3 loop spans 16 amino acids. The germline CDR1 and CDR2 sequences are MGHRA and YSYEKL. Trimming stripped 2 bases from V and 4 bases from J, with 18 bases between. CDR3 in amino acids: CASSQTPGSGGYEQYF. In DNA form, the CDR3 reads TGCGCCAGCAGCCAAACCCCTGGGAGCGGCGGTTACGAGCAGTACTTC.

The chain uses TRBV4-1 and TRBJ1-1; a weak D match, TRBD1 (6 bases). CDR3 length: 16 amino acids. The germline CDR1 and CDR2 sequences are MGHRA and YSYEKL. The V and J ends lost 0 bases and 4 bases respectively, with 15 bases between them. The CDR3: CASSQEKRARGTEAFF. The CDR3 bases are TGCGCCAGCAGCCAAGAAAAGAGGGCCAGGGGCACTGAAGCTTTCTTT.

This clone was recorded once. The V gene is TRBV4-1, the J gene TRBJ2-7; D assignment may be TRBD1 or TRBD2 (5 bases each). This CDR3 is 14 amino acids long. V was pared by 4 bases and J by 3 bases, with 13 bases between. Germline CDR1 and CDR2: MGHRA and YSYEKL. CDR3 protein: CASSRDAGHYEQYF. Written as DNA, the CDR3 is TGCGCCAGCAGCCGGGACGCAGGACACTACGAGCAGTACTTC.

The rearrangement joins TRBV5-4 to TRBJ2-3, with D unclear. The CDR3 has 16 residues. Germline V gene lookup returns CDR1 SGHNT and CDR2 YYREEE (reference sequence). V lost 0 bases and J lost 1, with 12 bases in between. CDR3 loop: CASSLGNKYGTDTQYF. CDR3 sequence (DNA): TGTGCCAGCAGCTTGGGGAACAAGTACGGCACAGATACGCAGTATTTT.

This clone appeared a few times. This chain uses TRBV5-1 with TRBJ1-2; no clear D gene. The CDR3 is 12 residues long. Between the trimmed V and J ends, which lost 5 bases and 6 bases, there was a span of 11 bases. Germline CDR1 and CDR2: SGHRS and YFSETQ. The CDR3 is CASREERHGYTF. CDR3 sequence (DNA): TGCGCCAGCAGGGAAGAAAGACATGGCTACACCTTC.

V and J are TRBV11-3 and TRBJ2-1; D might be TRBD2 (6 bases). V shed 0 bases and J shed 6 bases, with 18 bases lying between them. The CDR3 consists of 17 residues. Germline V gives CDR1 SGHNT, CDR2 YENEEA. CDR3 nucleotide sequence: TGTGCCAGCAGCTTAGAGGGGGGATCTCCGGCCGGCAATGAGCAGTTCTTC. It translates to CASSLEGGSPAGNEQFF.

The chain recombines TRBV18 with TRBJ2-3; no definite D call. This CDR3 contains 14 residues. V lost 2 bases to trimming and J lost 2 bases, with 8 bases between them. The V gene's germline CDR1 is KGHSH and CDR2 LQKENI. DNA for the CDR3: TGTGCCAGCTCACCAGAATTTTACACAGATACGCAGTATTTT. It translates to CASSPEFYTDTQYF. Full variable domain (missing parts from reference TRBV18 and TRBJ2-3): NAGVMQNPRHLVRRRGQEARLRCSPMKGHSHVYWYRQLPEEGLKFMVYLQKENIIDESGMPKERFSAEFPKEGPSILRIQQVVRGDSAAYFCASSPEFYTDTQYFGPGTRLTVL.